One and the same sample provided the 9 T cell receptor beta chains below, sequenced in a study of PD-1 blockade in classical Hodgkin lymphoma (TCRdb year 2020). Sample time point, as interpreted from the label and publication: cycle 1 day 1 (C1D1), immediately before nivolumab initiation. Relapse after autologous stem cell transplantation had occurred in all trial patients, and cohorts A, B and C were distinguished by prior brentuximab vedotin exposure. The library was prepared using the immunoSEQ multiplex PCR assay. This is the immuneACCESS table as TCRdb keeps it, with only in-frame sequences that have V and J called. A part of the clones is gone; compared with another copy, unresolved V genes explain less than half, and the rest is unexplained. For this sample there are some 93,000 clones; roughly 92% appear just once. Roughly 2.8% of the sample is taken by the ten largest. The sample here was peripheral blood mononuclear cells (PBMCs), taken at baseline. Receptors were obtained from a human donor with classical Hodgkin lymphoma.

The chain joins TRBV28 to TRBJ2-7; TRBD1 agrees at 7 bases. J gave up 2 bases and V 11 bases, and 15 bases lay outside the gene matches. The CDR3 extends over 15 amino acids. Germline CDR1 MDHEN, CDR2 SYDVKM. CDR3 sequence: CAAGPPGTVAYEQYF. The CDR3 DNA reads as TGTGCCGCTGGCCCCCCCGGGACAGTCGCCTACGAGCAGTACTTC.

This clone showed up just a few times. The chain is built from TRBV4-1 and TRBJ1-2, with 8 bases aligning to TRBD1. The trim removed 4 bases at V and 7 bases at J, leaving 8 bases unmatched. The germline CDR1 and CDR2 sequences are MGHRA and YSYEKL. The CDR3 spans 14 residues. In nucleotides, the CDR3 is TGCGCCAGCAGCCGCGGACAGGGATCGGGTGGCTACACCTTC. Amino acids: CASSRGQGSGGYTF.

The gene calls are TRBV28 and TRBJ2-7; TRBD1 might be the D (5 bases). Germline CDR1 and CDR2: MDHEN and SYDVKM. V lost 6 bases and J lost 1, with 10 bases in between. The CDR3 spans 13 residues. CDR3 residues: CASRQQVSYEQYF. The CDR3 coding sequence is TGTGCCAGCAGGCAACAGGTTTCCTACGAGCAGTACTTC. Together with reference TRBV28 and TRBJ2-7, the CDR3 gives the full variable domain: DVKVTQSSRYLVKRTGEKVFLECVQDMDHENMFWYRQDPGLGLRLIYFSYDVKMKEKGDIPEGYSVSREKKERFSLILESASTNQTSMYLCASRQQVSYEQYFGPGTRLTVT.

The chain links TRBV27 to TRBJ1-2, with TRBD1 matching over 8 bases. J was trimmed by 3 bases and V by 0 bases; bases with no gene match: 12. Per the germline V gene, CDR1 is MNHEY and CDR2 is SMNVEV (reference sequence). The CDR3 has 18 amino acids. This CDR3 is CASSLSPRDRGTYYGYTF. DNA for the CDR3: TGTGCCAGCAGTTTATCCCCCCGCGACAGGGGCACATACTATGGCTACACCTTC.

The chain joins TRBV5-1 to TRBJ2-1, with 10 bases matching TRBD1. Per the germline V gene, CDR1 is SGHRS and CDR2 is YFSETQ. The J segment lost 6 bases and the V segment lost 3 bases, leaving 6 bases of the junction unmatched. This CDR3 is built from 15 residues. DNA for the CDR3: TGCGCCAGCAGCTGGGGGACAGGGGAATCCAATGAGCAGTTCTTC. Amino acids: CASSWGTGESNEQFF.

The chain uses TRBV11-2 and TRBJ2-6, with unresolved D. Germline CDR1 is SGHAT and CDR2 is FQNNGV. V was clipped by 4 bases and J by 0 bases, with 19 bases between them. CDR3 length: 19 residues. The CDR3 is CASSSYVGSYSSGANVLTF. As DNA, the CDR3 is TGTGCCAGCAGCTCGTATGTTGGCAGTTATTCCTCTGGGGCCAACGTCCTGACTTTC.

The gene calls are TRBV5-1 and TRBJ1-2; D not resolved. V lost 1 base, J lost 2 bases, and 24 bases lay in between. This CDR3 region has 19 residues. Germline V gene sequence: CDR1 SGHRS, CDR2 YFSETQ. CDR3 sequence (DNA): TGCGCCAGCAGCTTGCTTCCTAACGCGGCGGGCCATCAAAACTATGGCTACACCTTC. It codes for CASSLLPNAAGHQNYGYTF.

This rearrangement joins TRBV7-8 to TRBJ1-4, with D hard to call. This CDR3 is 12 amino acids long. Deletions cut 3 bases from V and 5 bases from J, with 4 bases between. Per the germline V gene, CDR1 is SGHVS and CDR2 is FQNEAQ. In nucleotides, the CDR3 is TGTGCCAGCAGCTTTGCAAATGAAAAACTGTTTTTT. Translated, it gives CASSFANEKLFF.

The chain joins TRBV5-1 to TRBJ1-5; D is unclear. Per the germline V gene, CDR1 is SGHRS and CDR2 is YFSETQ. The CDR3 is 13 amino acids. Trimming cost V 1 base and J 4 bases, with 6 bases left between them. In DNA form, the CDR3 reads TGCGCCAGCAGCTTGTCGTGGAATCAGCCCCAGCATTTT. This codes for CASSLSWNQPQHF.